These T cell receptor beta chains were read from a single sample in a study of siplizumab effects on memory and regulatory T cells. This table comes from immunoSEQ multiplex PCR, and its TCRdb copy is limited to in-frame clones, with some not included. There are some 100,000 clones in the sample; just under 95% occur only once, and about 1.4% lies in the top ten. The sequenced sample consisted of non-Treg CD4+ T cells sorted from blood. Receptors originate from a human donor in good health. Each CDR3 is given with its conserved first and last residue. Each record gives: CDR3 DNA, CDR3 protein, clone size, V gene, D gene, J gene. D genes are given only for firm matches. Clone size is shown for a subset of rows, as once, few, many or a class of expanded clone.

DNA: TGTGCCAGCTCACCAAGTGAGGGCCCCAGTCGGAAAGCTTTCTTT
CDR3: CASSPSEGPSRKAFF
size: once
V: TRBV18
D: NA
J: TRBJ1-1

DNA: TGTGCCAGCAGCGGACGAGGACTAGCGGGAGGAAATGAGCAGTTCTTC
CDR3: CASSGRGLAGGNEQFF
size: NA
V: TRBV11-1
D: TRBD2
J: TRBJ2-1

DNA: TGCGCCAGCAGCTTACTTTCTGGGGCCAACGTCCTGACTTTC
CDR3: CASSLLSGANVLTF
size: NA
V: TRBV5-1
D: NA
J: TRBJ2-6

DNA: TGTGCTAGTGCTAGGGGGTTCGCCGGGGAGCTGTTTTTT
CDR3: CASARGFAGELFF
size: few
V: TRBV12-5
D: NA
J: TRBJ2-2

DNA: TGTGCCAGCAGCTTCTCCGGACGTATGAACACTGAAGCTTTCTTT
CDR3: CASSFSGRMNTEAFF
size: once
V: TRBV7-9
D: NA
J: TRBJ1-1

DNA: TGTGCCATCAGTGAGTCGCGGGAGCGAACAGATACGCAGTATTTT
CDR3: CAISESRERTDTQYF
size: NA
V: TRBV10-3
D: TRBD2
J: TRBJ2-3

DNA: TGTGCTTCTCGGGGGGCTGACTATGGCTACACCTTC
CDR3: CASRGADYGYTF
size: NA
V: TRBV2
D: NA
J: TRBJ1-2

DNA: TGTGCCAGCAGTGAATCTATTAGCGGGAGAACCGGGGAGCTGTTTTTT
CDR3: CASSESISGRTGELFF
size: few
V: TRBV2
D: TRBD2
J: TRBJ2-2

DNA: TGTGCCAGCAGCAGAGGGACAGGGGACACTGAAGCTTTCTTT
CDR3: CASSRGTGDTEAFF
size: NA
V: TRBV6-5
D: TRBD1
J: TRBJ1-1

DNA: TGCGCCAGCAGCCAAGATGGAGGACAGCCTCGGGCCGAGCAGTACTTC
CDR3: CASSQDGGQPRAEQYF
size: NA
V: TRBV4-1
D: NA
J: TRBJ2-7

DNA: TGTGCCAGCAGCTTACAGCAGGCGGAGACCCAGTACTTC
CDR3: CASSLQQAETQYF
size: NA
V: TRBV7-9
D: NA
J: TRBJ2-5

DNA: TGTGCCAGCAGCTCCCGAGGGAGTTTGTGGCAGGCAGATACGCAGTATTTT
CDR3: CASSSRGSLWQADTQYF
size: NA
V: TRBV7-3
D: NA
J: TRBJ2-3

DNA: TGTGCCAGCAGCCCTCGACCTGGGGATTACGAGCAGTACTTC
CDR3: CASSPRPGDYEQYF
size: NA
V: TRBV7-9
D: NA
J: TRBJ2-7

DNA: TGTGCCTGGAGAGAAAGGTTTGGAGCTTTCTTT
CDR3: CAWRERFGAFF
size: NA
V: TRBV30
D: NA
J: TRBJ1-1

DNA: TGTGCCAGCAGATGGGGGGGCGCCTCCTACGAGCAGTACTTC
CDR3: CASRWGGASYEQYF
size: NA
V: TRBV28
D: NA
J: TRBJ2-7

DNA: TGTGCCAGAAGCTTCCCCAGGGACACAGATACGCAGTATTTT
CDR3: CARSFPRDTDTQYF
size: NA
V: TRBV5-3
D: NA
J: TRBJ2-3

DNA: TGTGCCAGCAGTTTTATGCGGACAGGACGAACAACTGAAGCTTTCTTT
CDR3: CASSFMRTGRTTEAFF
size: NA
V: TRBV28
D: TRBD1
J: TRBJ1-1

DNA: TGTGCCAGCAGCCTTGAACCAGGCCAAAGCAATCAGCCCCAGCATTTT
CDR3: CASSLEPGQSNQPQHF
size: once
V: TRBV7-2
D: NA
J: TRBJ1-5

DNA: TGCGCCAGCAGCTTAAGTCCGGGGCAGCCCCAGCATTTT
CDR3: CASSLSPGQPQHF
size: NA
V: TRBV5-1
D: NA
J: TRBJ1-5

DNA: TGTGCCAGCAGCTCCAACGGGGATCAGCCCCAGCATTTT
CDR3: CASSSNGDQPQHF
size: NA
V: TRBV7-3
D: NA
J: TRBJ1-5

DNA: TGTGCCAGCAGCGAAATTAACCCCGGGGATACTGACACTGAAGCTTTCTTT
CDR3: CASSEINPGDTDTEAFF
size: NA
V: TRBV5-4
D: NA
J: TRBJ1-1

DNA: TGTGCCAGCAGCGTAGATCCCGGAGGTACGCAGTATTTT
CDR3: CASSVDPGGTQYF
size: NA
V: TRBV9
D: NA
J: TRBJ2-3

DNA: TGCGCCAGTTCAGCGACTAGCGGCAGCACCGGGGAGCTGTTTTTT
CDR3: CASSATSGSTGELFF
size: NA
V: TRBV5-1
D: TRBD2
J: TRBJ2-2

DNA: TGTGCCAGCAGCTCGTACGGCTCCTACGAGCAGTACTTC
CDR3: CASSSYGSYEQYF
size: NA
V: TRBV7-2
D: NA
J: TRBJ2-7

DNA: TGTGCCTGGAGTGTCACACAGGGGATTGCTTTCTTT
CDR3: CAWSVTQGIAFF
size: NA
V: TRBV30
D: TRBD1
J: TRBJ1-1

DNA: TGCGCCAGCAGCTTCACGGGAGGAGTTACCGGGGAGCTGTTTTTT
CDR3: CASSFTGGVTGELFF
size: NA
V: TRBV5-1
D: TRBD2
J: TRBJ2-2

DNA: TGCAGCGTCGCTGATGGGGGAGGTGGGGAGCTGTTTTTT
CDR3: CSVADGGGGELFF
size: NA
V: TRBV29-1
D: NA
J: TRBJ2-2

DNA: TGTGCCAGCAGTATAGGGGGCCCCGCCTACGAGCAGTACTTC
CDR3: CASSIGGPAYEQYF
size: NA
V: TRBV28
D: TRBD1
J: TRBJ2-7

DNA: TGCAGCGTCTTCCGGGACAGGACCTACGAGCAGTACTTC
CDR3: CSVFRDRTYEQYF
size: once
V: TRBV29-1
D: TRBD1
J: TRBJ2-7

DNA: TGTGCCAGCAGTGTGAGGTTGAGGGGGCACCAAGAGACCCAGTACTTC
CDR3: CASSVRLRGHQETQYF
size: NA
V: TRBV2
D: TRBD1
J: TRBJ2-5

DNA: TGTGCCTGGAGTACCGTAAGCCTAGCAAAGCAGTTCTTC
CDR3: CAWSTVSLAKQFF
size: NA
V: TRBV30
D: NA
J: TRBJ2-1

DNA: TGCGCCAGCAGCTTGGGACAGGGGAGGGAAGCTTTCTTT
CDR3: CASSLGQGREAFF
size: NA
V: TRBV5-1
D: TRBD1
J: TRBJ1-1

DNA: TGTGCCAGCAGCTTAGTGACAGGGTCTATGAACACTGAAGCTTTCTTT
CDR3: CASSLVTGSMNTEAFF
size: NA
V: TRBV7-8
D: TRBD1
J: TRBJ1-1

DNA: TGCAGTGCTAGGGTTGGAAACACCATATATTTT
CDR3: CSARVGNTIYF
size: NA
V: TRBV20-1
D: NA
J: TRBJ1-3

DNA: TGTGCCTGGAGTGTACCCCCCAGAGGCTATGGCTACACCTTC
CDR3: CAWSVPPRGYGYTF
size: NA
V: TRBV30
D: NA
J: TRBJ1-2

DNA: TGTGCCAGCAGCTTGTACGGGGGGGAGTACTTC
CDR3: CASSLYGGEYF
size: NA
V: TRBV11-2
D: TRBD2
J: TRBJ2-7

DNA: TGCGCCAGCAGTCCCTTCCGAGTCACAGATACGCAGTATTTT
CDR3: CASSPFRVTDTQYF
size: NA
V: TRBV5-1
D: NA
J: TRBJ2-3

DNA: TGTGCCAGCAGTGAGGGGGTAACCTCTGGAAACACCATATATTTT
CDR3: CASSEGVTSGNTIYF
size: NA
V: TRBV28
D: NA
J: TRBJ1-3

DNA: TGTGCCAGCAGCTTAGTAGGGGAGACCCAGTACTTC
CDR3: CASSLVGETQYF
size: NA
V: TRBV7-6
D: NA
J: TRBJ2-5

DNA: TGCGCCAGCAGCACCAGGGGTGGCAATCAGCCCCAGCATTTT
CDR3: CASSTRGGNQPQHF
size: NA
V: TRBV5-1
D: NA
J: TRBJ1-5

DNA: TGCGCCAGCTACAGGGGGCCTGGAAACACCATATATTTT
CDR3: CASYRGPGNTIYF
size: NA
V: TRBV5-1
D: TRBD1
J: TRBJ1-3

DNA: TGTGCCAGCAGCACGGTGACAGGTGTTGGAAACACCATATATTTT
CDR3: CASSTVTGVGNTIYF
size: NA
V: TRBV9
D: NA
J: TRBJ1-3

DNA: TGTGCCAGCACCCCTGGACAGGGCTATGAGCAGTTCTTC
CDR3: CASTPGQGYEQFF
size: NA
V: TRBV7-6
D: TRBD1
J: TRBJ2-1